This T cell receptor beta chain was recorded in a study of shared clonotypes between healthy human individuals. Overall study results and limits: Shared across a few donors were approximately 5% of the naive CD4 clonotypes.

CDR1 and CDR2 (germline): SGHAT, FQNNGV. The CDR3 loop spans 15 amino acids. Trimming left V 8 bases short and J 4 bases short, with 20 bases between. Of note for this clone: What it binds is not known.

The naive CD8 fraction comprised CD45RO-negative cells positively selected for CCR7 and excluded terminally differentiated effector memory CD45RA+ cells. Several immunoSEQ plates received, in even portions, the genomic DNA of each subset. Replicate sorted-subset PCRs were loaded with around 0.2 ug DNA, about 30,000 T cell genomes. The method was immunoSEQ multiplex PCR; TCRdb's version includes in-frame clones alone and lacks a portion of them. Of about 2 million clones listed, 85% to 95% are singletons. V is TRBV11-2 and J is TRBJ1-1, with D maybe TRBD1 (5 bases). The receptor's source is a man younger than 30 in good health. Source material: naive CD8+ T cells sorted from blood. The CDR3, as DNA: TGTGCCAGCGACTTACTGTCCAGGGTAGGCACTGAAGCTTTCTTT. This encodes CASDLLSRVGTEAFF.